The rows below give T cell receptor beta chains drawn from one sample of a study of tumor and adjacent non-tumor tissue in lung cancer. MiXCR, applied by TCRdb to the multiplex PCR reads, yields one record per CDR3 protein. The table shows under 75,000 distinct CDR3 sequences, with nearly 70% occurring only once. Sequenced sample: distant non-tumor lung tissue. These TCRs come from a woman in her forties or fifties with non-small cell lung cancer. Each CDR3 is given with its conserved first and last residue. A D gene is named only where the DNA matches it firmly. Rows may omit the clone size; those that give it use once, few, many or a size class.

v_call: TRBV30
clone_size: NA
j_call: TRBJ1-1
d_call: NA
cdr3_aa: CAWSRSRFTGNINTEAIF
cdr3_nt: TGTGCCTGGAGTCGTTCAAGATTCACCGGGAACATCAACACTGAAGCTATCTTT

v_call: TRBV6-2/TRBV6-3
clone_size: once
j_call: TRBJ2-5
d_call: NA
cdr3_aa: CANSYLEGTLDQETQYF
cdr3_nt: TGTGCCAACAGTTACCTGGAGGGAACCTTGGACCAAGAGACCCAGTACTTC

v_call: TRBV11-2
clone_size: NA
j_call: TRBJ2-1
d_call: NA
cdr3_aa: CASSLTLSAGKQFF
cdr3_nt: TGTGCCAGCAGCTTAACACTCTCGGCGGGAAAGCAATTCTTC

v_call: TRBV11-2
clone_size: NA
j_call: TRBJ2-6
d_call: NA
cdr3_aa: CANSSFSSGANVLTF
cdr3_nt: TGTGCCAACAGCTCGTTTAGCTCTGGGGCCAACGTCCTGACTTTC

v_call: TRBV29-1
clone_size: NA
j_call: TRBJ2-1
d_call: TRBD1
cdr3_aa: CSVEKPGQDYKLFF
cdr3_nt: TGCAGCGTTGAAAAGCCGGGACAGGACTATAAGCTGTTCTTC

v_call: TRBV29-1
clone_size: NA
j_call: TRBJ2-5
d_call: TRBD2
cdr3_aa: CSVVREVYQETHYF
cdr3_nt: TGCAGCGTTGTGCGGGAGGTGTACCAAGAGACCCACTACTTC

v_call: TRBV7-9
clone_size: NA
j_call: TRBJ2-2
d_call: NA
cdr3_aa: CASSLNLRSGELFF
cdr3_nt: TGTGCCAGCAGCCTCAACTTAAGATCCGGGGAGCTGTTTTTT

v_call: TRBV6-1
clone_size: NA
j_call: TRBJ2-1
d_call: NA
cdr3_aa: CDSSAAGAIHDQFF
cdr3_nt: TGTGACAGCAGCGCCGCGGGGGCTATCCATGACCAGTTCTTC

v_call: TRBV4-1
clone_size: NA
j_call: TRBJ1-1
d_call: TRBD1
cdr3_aa: CSRSQDLHRGNAEAFF
cdr3_nt: TGCTCCAGAAGCCAAGATCTCCACAGGGGGAACGCTGAAGCTTTCTTT

v_call: TRBV5-1
clone_size: NA
j_call: TRBJ2-2
d_call: NA
cdr3_aa: CASSLVGGYTAGNTGELFF
cdr3_nt: TGTGCCAGCAGCTTAGTGGGAGGCTATACAGCGGGGAACACCGGGGAGCTGTTTTTT

v_call: TRBV11-2
clone_size: NA
j_call: TRBJ2-1
d_call: TRBD2
cdr3_aa: CASSLRLAGDNEHFF
cdr3_nt: TGTGCCAGCAGCTTGCGACTAGCGGGAGACAATGAGCACTTCTTC

v_call: TRBV11-2
clone_size: NA
j_call: TRBJ2-2
d_call: NA
cdr3_aa: CASRKDWDTEELFF
cdr3_nt: TGTGCCAGCAGGAAAGACTGGGACACCGAGGAGCTGTTTTTT

v_call: TRBV29-1
clone_size: many
j_call: TRBJ2-2
d_call: TRBD2
cdr3_aa: CSGTSGKGTGELFF
cdr3_nt: TGCAGCGGAACTAGCGGGAAGGGCACCGGGGAGCTGTTTTTT

v_call: TRBV6-6
clone_size: NA
j_call: TRBJ2-6
d_call: NA
cdr3_aa: CARSYSRGGGGSGANILTF
cdr3_nt: TGTGCCAGGAGTTACTCTCGGGGAGGGGGCGGCTCTGGGGCCAACATCCTGACTTTC

v_call: TRBV5-6
clone_size: NA
j_call: TRBJ1-5
d_call: NA
cdr3_aa: CASSLGNSNEPQHF
cdr3_nt: TGTGCCAGCAGCTTGGGGAATAGCAATGAGCCCCAGCATTTT

v_call: TRBV11-2
clone_size: NA
j_call: TRBJ2-5
d_call: TRBD1
cdr3_aa: CANSAGQGAETQYF
cdr3_nt: TGTGCCAACAGCGCCGGACAGGGGGCTGAGACCCAGTACTTC

v_call: TRBV6-5
clone_size: NA
j_call: TRBJ2-6
d_call: TRBD2
cdr3_aa: CASRVTSGRGNSGANVLTF
cdr3_nt: TGTGCCAGCAGGGTGACTAGCGGGAGGGGAAACTCTGGGGCCAACGTCCTGACTTTC

v_call: TRBV20-1
clone_size: NA
j_call: TRBJ2-1
d_call: NA
cdr3_aa: CSTVTSNEQFF
cdr3_nt: TGCAGCACCGTGACTAGTAATGAGCAGTTCTTC

v_call: TRBV29-1
clone_size: NA
j_call: TRBJ2-3
d_call: NA
cdr3_aa: CSVEVGDTQYF
cdr3_nt: TGCAGCGTTGAAGTGGGAGATACGCAGTATTTT

v_call: TRBV28
clone_size: NA
j_call: TRBJ2-7
d_call: NA
cdr3_aa: CASSPDPTSREQYF
cdr3_nt: TGTGCCAGCAGTCCCGATCCGACTAGTCGCGAGCAGTACTTC

v_call: TRBV6-1
clone_size: NA
j_call: TRBJ2-4
d_call: NA
cdr3_aa: CASGEGSGQINIKYF
cdr3_nt: TGTGCCAGCGGTGAAGGGTCAGGACAGATAAACATTAAGTACTTC

v_call: TRBV11-1
clone_size: NA
j_call: TRBJ1-1
d_call: NA
cdr3_aa: CASSLKEMKTEAFF
cdr3_nt: TGTGCTAGCAGCTTGAAGGAGATGAAGACTGAGGCTTTCTTT

v_call: TRBV11-2
clone_size: medium-sized
j_call: TRBJ1-1
d_call: NA
cdr3_aa: CASSKSLNTEAFF
cdr3_nt: TGTGCCAGCAGCAAATCATTGAACACTGAAGCTTTCTTT

v_call: TRBV29-1
clone_size: NA
j_call: TRBJ2-3
d_call: TRBD1
cdr3_aa: CSAEFWTGGRDTQYF
cdr3_nt: TGCAGCGCCGAGTTCTGGACAGGCGGTAGAGATACGCAGTATTTT

v_call: TRBV2
clone_size: NA
j_call: TRBJ2-1
d_call: TRBD2
cdr3_aa: CASSYTSGTVEQFF
cdr3_nt: TGTGCCAGCAGTTATACTAGCGGGACGGTTGAGCAGTTCTTC

v_call: TRBV10-3
clone_size: NA
j_call: TRBJ1-1
d_call: NA
cdr3_aa: CAISGSRDNTEAFF
cdr3_nt: TGTGCCATCAGTGGGTCAAGGGACAACACTGAAGCTTTCTTC